This TCR beta chain stems from a study of blood T cell repertoires in COVID-19. Study overall: Acute and convalescent COVID-19 specimens originated in the United States, Italy and Spain. PBMCs, B-cell-depleted T cells, or T cells were the source of the cDNA or gDNA that made up the material.

As processed by the authors: Amplification with reference gene primers provided the estimates of nucleated cell counts. The table came from immunoSEQ multiplex PCR; TCRdb's copy has only in-frame clones and leaves some out. Clonal size and the V and J genes are those of that table, whereas D and trimming came from the DNA. The data show approximately 230,000 clones, more than 70% seen once. This clone was picked up a small number of times. V shed 4 bases, J shed 4 bases, and the junction held 6 bases outside the gene matches. The CDR3 sequence is 14 residues long. CDR1 is SGHRS, CDR2 YFSETQ, per germline.

V gene TRBV5-1 combines with J gene TRBJ1-2; 8 nucleotides line up with TRBD1. The sequence was obtained from a man older than 75 with acute or convalescent COVID-19. Material: peripheral blood. CDR3 sequence: CASSLDRVSYGYTF. In DNA form, the CDR3 reads TGCGCCAGCAGCCTGGACAGGGTTTCCTATGGCTACACCTTC.